This T cell receptor (beta chain) was obtained from a study of blood T cell repertoires in COVID-19. Germline V lookup: CDR1 MGHRA, CDR2 YSYEKL. The CDR3 loop spans 15 amino acids. Trimming took 2 bases from V and 7 from J, leaving 18 bases between them. Original methodology: Reference gene primer amplification in the assay estimated nucleated cell counts. TCRdb keeps only in-frame clones here, not all; method: immunoSEQ multiplex PCR. V, J and clone size were drawn from that table, and D and trimming were deduced from the DNA. The profile shows under 200,000 clones, over 65% of them singletons. The TCR comes from a man between 60 and 75 years old with acute or convalescent COVID-19. Sequencing was done on a sample of peripheral blood. This chain connects TRBV4-1 to TRBJ2-7, with a tentative D call TRBD1 (6 bases). The CDR3 nucleotides read TGCGCCAGCAGCCAAAAAGATAAGGGGGATGGGGAGCAGTACTTC. It is translated as CASSQKDKGDGEQYF.